This TCR beta chain was sequenced during a study of cytomegalovirus exposure and HLA in healthy donors. In germline, CDR1 is MNHNS, CDR2 SASEGT. The CDR3 has 12 amino acids. Researchers ran the PCR with 60 Vbeta and 13 Jbeta primers. Profiled with immunoSEQ multiplex PCR; TCRdb holds only in-frame clones, not every one. Its listing shows over 100,000 clones. The sample comprised PBMCs. J is TRBJ2-5 and V is TRBV6-1, with a possible D match to TRBD1 (5 bases). The DNA end lines up better with TRBJ2-7; the J call may be wrong. The clonotype was recovered from a man in his forties or fifties in good health and CMV-seropositive. CDR3 region: CATMEGVGEQYF. In DNA, the CDR3 is TGTGCCACCATGGAAGGGGTCGGCGAGCAGTACTTC.